A selection of T cell receptor beta chains follows, all from one sample in a study of T cell repertoires in cytomegalovirus infection. One entry per CDR3 protein results from TCRdb running MiXCR on the reads. The table includes 100,000 to 150,000 distinct CDR3 sequences, roughly 8.2% detected once. The sequenced material came from PBMCs. The receptor set was obtained from a human donor in good health (CMV status not recorded). Some clones in this sample may be carry-over from other donors' samples. CDR3s include the opening cysteine and the closing phenylalanine or tryptophan. The order of the fields is clone size, D gene, V gene, J gene, CDR3 protein, CDR3 DNA. The D gene is left open where the match is weak. Only some rows state a clone size, as once, few, many or a class for expanded clones.

many	NA	TRBV7-2	TRBJ2-5	CASSLIETQYF	TGTGCCAGCAGCTTAATCGAGACCCAGTACTTC
NA	TRBD2	TRBV10-2	TRBJ2-5	CASSEEIAGGQETQYF	TGCGCCAGCAGTGAAGAAATAGCGGGGGGGCAAGAGACCCAGTACTTC
many	NA	TRBV7-9	TRBJ2-2	CASSLERGINTGELFF	TGTGCCAGCAGCTTAGAAAGGGGAATCAACACCGGGGAGCTGTTTTTT
few	TRBD1	TRBV3-1	TRBJ2-1	CASSPPQKGAYNEQFF	TGTGCCAGCAGCCCCCCCCAGAAGGGGGCATATAATGAGCAGTTCTTC
many	NA	TRBV5-6	TRBJ1-6	CASRTGESSYNSPLHF	TGTGCCAGCAGGACGGGGGAGTCCTCCTATAATTCACCCCTCCACTTT
NA	TRBD2	TRBV10-3	TRBJ2-3	CAITPGTSGGTDTQYF	TGTGCCATCACCCCGGGGACTAGCGGGGGGACAGATACGCAGTATTTT
many	NA	TRBV19	TRBJ1-2	CASSLPGIGYTF	TGTGCCAGTAGCCTGCCAGGGATTGGCTACACCTTC
NA	NA	TRBV12-3/TRBV12-4	TRBJ1-4	CASRRGLARANEKLFF	TGTGCCAGCAGGAGGGGTCTAGCGAGAGCTAATGAAAAACTGTTTTTT
few	NA	TRBV28	TRBJ1-2	CASSYRRGGFYTF	TGTGCCAGCAGTTACCGCCGGGGGGGGTTCTACACCTTC
NA	NA	TRBV10-3	TRBJ1-5	CAISVGTGAQPQQF	NA
many	NA	TRBV5-6	TRBJ1-2	CASSLEQVEGYTF	TGTGCCAGCAGCTTGGAACAGGTCGAGGGCTACACCTTC
NA	NA	TRBV25-1	TRBJ1-2	CASSVGSAGYRDYTF	TGTGCCAGCAGTGTTGGATCGGCCGGCTATAGGGACTACACCTTC
NA	NA	TRBV2	TRBJ2-3	CASRPGWDSQYF	TGTGCCAGCCGCCCCGGATGGGACTCGCAGTATTTT